Presented here are 13 T cell receptor beta chains from one specimen sequenced in a study of vaccination and CD4 T cells after COVID-19. No antigen has been identified for these receptors. The Oncomine TCR Beta short-read assay sequenced DNA from cultured CD4+ T cells. TCRdb reprocessed the PCR reads via MiXCR and lists one record per CDR3 protein. The repertoire consists of 14,000 to 15,000 distinct CDR3 sequences, with 45% to 50% occurring once and the leading ten covering about 25%. Treatment indicated: approximately nine-day PBMC culture with coronavirus spike peptide pools or control peptides (ViraFEST assay). The specimen was cultured CD4+ T cells from blood, collected after SARS-CoV-2 vaccination. These receptors were obtained from a human donor with COVID-19.

The gene calls are TRBV5-1 and TRBJ1-1; D is possibly TRBD1 (5 bases). The CDR3 sequence is 14 residues long. Per germline, CDR1 SGHRS and CDR2 YFSETQ. With 3 bases removed from V and 1 base from J, the gap between germline ends came to 10 bases. As DNA, the CDR3 is TGCGCCAGCAGCTCCGGGACGCAGAACACTGAAGCTTTCTTT. The encoded protein is CASSSGTQNTEAFF.

The chain recombines TRBV6-1 with TRBJ1-2; D gene ambiguous. V lost 6 bases and J lost 4, with 24 bases in between. CDR1 and CDR2 from the germline V gene are MNHNS and SASEGT. The CDR3 totals 17 residues. DNA for the CDR3: TGTGCCAGCAGCCGCCCCCTTGACCAAAAGGGTGGCTATGGCTACACCTTC. Its protein is CASSRPLDQKGGYGYTF.

This chain connects TRBV6-5 to TRBJ2-7; no reliable D call. The length of the CDR3 is 14 residues. The V and J ends lost 0 bases and 0 bases respectively, with 6 bases between them. CDR1 MNHEY and CDR2 SVGAGI come from the germline V gene. CDR3 sequence (DNA): TGTGCCAGCAGTTACTCCGGCAGCTCCTACGAGCAGTACTTC. This translates into CASSYSGSSYEQYF.

Here the CDR3 reads CASSSGTPRDTQYF. Here the CDR3 DNA reads TGTGCCAGCAGTTCGGGGACCCCCCGGGATACGCAGTATTTT. The V call is TRBV27, the J call TRBJ2-3; tentatively, D is TRBD1 or TRBD2 (5 bases each). Trimming took 4 bases from V and 6 from J, leaving 14 bases between them. Germline CDR1 is MNHEY and CDR2 is SMNVEV (reference sequence). The CDR3 sequence is 14 residues long.

This clonotype was detected only a few times. The chain couples TRBV20-1 to TRBJ2-6, with a possible D match to TRBD1 (6 bases). The germline gives CDR1 DFQATT, CDR2 SNEGSKA (reference sequence). The CDR3 sequence is 15 residues long. The V end lost 3 bases, the J end lost 1 base, and 10 bases lay between the germline ends. Written as DNA, the CDR3 is TGCAGTGCTAGTGAGAGGGGGTCTGGGGCCAACGTCCTGACTTTC. Its translation is CSASERGSGANVLTF.

The chain is built from TRBV5-4 and TRBJ2-5, with 8 bases aligning to TRBD2. CDR3 length: 15 residues. Per germline, CDR1 SGHNT and CDR2 YYREEE (reference sequence). Trimming removed 0 bases from V and 5 bases from J; junction bases left unmatched: 6. Here the CDR3 reads CASSLDRGGRETQYF. The CDR3 DNA reads as TGTGCCAGCAGCTTGGATCGGGGGGGCCGGGAGACCCAGTACTTC.

This clonotype was observed once. This chain uses TRBV7-8 with TRBJ1-4; 7 positions agree with TRBD1. Per germline, CDR1 SGHVS and CDR2 FQNEAQ. This CDR3 comprises 13 residues. V shed 8 bases and J 3 bases; nucleotides not matched to a gene: 3. The CDR3 protein is CASARGANEKLFF. The CDR3 DNA reads TGTGCCAGCGCCAGGGGGGCTAATGAAAAACTGTTTTTT.

This clonotype was seen just once. The chain joins TRBV12-3 or TRBV12-4 to TRBJ1-5; D gene uncertain. V was pared by 3 bases and J by 4 bases, with 4 bases between. This CDR3 region has 12 residues. For the CDR3, the DNA is TGTGCCAGCAGTTTCAGGAATCAGCCCCAGCATTTT. Encoded protein: CASSFRNQPQHF.

This clonotype has a handful of counts. The CDR3 coding sequence is TGTGCCAGCACCGGACAGCTGAGCTCCTATAATTCACCCCTCCACTTT. Its protein product is CASTGQLSSYNSPLHF. The J gene is TRBJ1-6, the V gene TRBV6-1, with D possibly being TRBD1 (6 bases). Germline assignment: CDR1 MNHNS and CDR2 SASEGT. The CDR3 loop spans 16 amino acids. V was shortened by 7 bases and J by 0 bases, with 13 bases between the two germline ends.

The chain carries TRBV20-1 and TRBJ1-5; D is perhaps TRBD1 (6 bases). Germline values: CDR1 DFQATT, CDR2 SNEGSKA (reference sequence). This CDR3 contains 14 residues. Trimming shortened V by 0 bases and J by 6 bases, and 12 bases separated the two germline ends. DNA of the CDR3: TGCAGTGCTAGAGATCGCAGGGGTGGTCAGCCCCAGCATTTT. This encodes CSARDRRGGQPQHF.

This clonotype has a handful of counts. The V and J genes are TRBV28 and TRBJ1-1, with TRBD1 as a possible D gene (5 bases). Trimming took 3 bases from V and 5 from J, leaving 13 bases between them. This CDR3 has 14 amino acids. Germline V gives CDR1 MDHEN, CDR2 SYDVKM. The CDR3 DNA follows: TGTGCCAGCAGTTTGGACGGGGGTGGAACTGAAGCTTTCTTT. It yields the protein CASSLDGGGTEAFF.

The CDR3 is CASNSGTGGYEQYF. DNA for the CDR3: TGTGCCAGCAATTCCGGGACAGGAGGTTACGAGCAGTACTTC. This rearrangement joins TRBV6-1 to TRBJ2-7; 8 positions match TRBD1. Germline CDR1 and CDR2: MNHNS and SASEGT. The CDR3 runs to 14 residues. V dropped 7 bases and J dropped 4; count of bases not matched to a gene: 9.

The chain recombines TRBV7-2 with TRBJ1-1, with TRBD1 matching 7 bases. The V segment lost 1 base and the J segment 3 bases; nucleotides outside the gene matches: 5. Germline loops: CDR1 SGHTA, CDR2 FQGNSA. The CDR3 consists of 15 residues. This chain's CDR3 is CASSLDGRGDTEAFF. The CDR3 region has the DNA TGTGCCAGCAGCTTAGATGGCAGGGGGGACACTGAAGCTTTCTTT.